Below are 7 T cell receptor beta chains sequenced from a single sample in a study of CXCR3-negative and CXCR3-positive naive CD8 T cells. Researchers prepared the TRB cDNA libraries using 5' RACE with UMI labels. For each CDR3 protein, TCRdb gives one entry from its re-call of the 5' RACE reads, without DNA. Here the sample table reports about 57,000 distinct CDR3 sequences. Study results and caveats: Against CXCR3-negative naive cells, CXCR3-positive naive cells showed more hydrophobic TRB CDR3s.

Their target antigens are unknown. The sample taken for sequencing was naive CXCR3+ CD8+ T cells from blood. The subset: CD45RO-CCR7+CD27+CD95- naive CD8+ T cells expressing CXCR3 (TNR3+). The source is a human donor in good health. Some clones in this sample may be carry-over from other donors' samples.

The rearrangement uses TRBV13 and TRBJ2-7; TCRdb's assignment of TRBD1 cannot be checked, as there is no DNA. CDR3 length: 15 amino acids. Germline CDR1 reads PRHDT; CDR2 reads FYEKMQ (reference sequence). CDR3 amino acids: CASSPGTGPLYEQYF.

The chain joins TRBV29-1 to TRBJ1-2; TCRdb indicates TRBD1, and absent DNA this call remains unverified. The V gene's germline CDR1 is SQVTM and CDR2 ANQGSEA. The CDR3 contains 12 residues. CDR3 amino acids: CSVRQGNGGYTF.

This sequence joins TRBV29-1 and TRBJ1-2. CDR3 length: 12 residues. Germline assignment: CDR1 SQVTM and CDR2 ANQGSEA. The CDR3 sequence is CSVVRPDYGYTF.

This chain's CDR3 is CSARVPETGLMSNQPQHF. The chain is built from TRBV20-1 and TRBJ1-5; lacking DNA, the TRBD1 call made by TCRdb goes unchecked. The CDR3 is 18 amino acids. CDR1 and CDR2 (germline): DFQATT, SNEGSKA (reference sequence).

V is TRBV3-1 and J is TRBJ2-1; TCRdb's assignment of TRBD1 cannot be checked, as there is no DNA. The CDR3 sequence is 16 residues long. Germline loops: CDR1 LGHDT, CDR2 YNNKEL (reference sequence). The chain's CDR3 is CASSGTGGSSYNEQFF.

The rearrangement joins TRBV7-8 to TRBJ2-5. The CDR3 is 12 residues long. Germline assignment: CDR1 SGHVS and CDR2 FQNEAQ. This chain's CDR3 is CASSLPIETQYF. The whole variable domain, filled in from reference TRBV7-8 and TRBJ2-5, reads GAGVSQSPRYKVAKRGQDVALRCDPISGHVSLFWYQQALGQGPEFLTYFQNEAQLDKSGLPSDRFFAERPEGSVSTLKIQRTQQEDSAVYLCASSLPIETQYFGPGTRLLVL.

The chain has TRBV4-2 and TRBJ2-4; as DNA is missing, the TRBD1 call by TCRdb cannot be tested. CDR3 length: 16 amino acids. CDR1 and CDR2 from the germline V gene are LGHNA and YNFKEQ. CDR3 region: CASSQETESTKNIQYF.